The sequence of this T cell receptor (beta chain) was determined in a study of OX40 agonist ivuxolimab in advanced cancers. Turning to the study itself: People who had prior anti-PD-1, anti-PD-L1 or anti-CTLA-4 therapy could take part, and under 45% had some.

Measured with immunoSEQ multiplex PCR; TCRdb has only the in-frame clones, and not every one. The sample has 70,000 to 90,000 clones; around four fifths are singletons. V lost 3 bases, J lost 5 bases, and 12 bases stayed unmatched. Germline V gene data show CDR1 as SGHKS and CDR2 as YYEKEE (reference sequence). This CDR3 has 18 amino acids. The receptor was derived from an adult with an advanced solid tumor such as melanoma, head and neck, liver or kidney cancer. This rearrangement joins TRBV5-5 to TRBJ1-5; TRBD1 matches at 12 bases. The source material was CD4+ or CD8+ T cells sorted from blood, sampled in a trial of the OX40 agonist ivuxolimab. The CDR3 loop reads CASSSGTGGLGGDQPQHF. CDR3 bases: TGTGCCAGCAGCTCCGGGACAGGGGGCCTGGGAGGGGATCAGCCCCAGCATTTT.